What follows are 5 T cell receptor beta chains derived from one specimen sequenced in a study of molecular identifiers for immune sequencing clone quantification. TCRdb independently ran MiXCR on the PCR reads; one entry per CDR3 protein. The sample yields approximately 40,000 distinct CDR3 sequences, less than 20% seen once. The sample was naive CD8+ T cells from blood, with Jurkat cell RNA spiked in. Subset defined: FACS-sorted CD8+CD4-CCR7+CD45RA+ naive T cells. The receptors were sampled from a human donor in good health. Some libraries in this study had Jurkat cell RNA spiked in.

The table lists this clonotype with many counts. V and J are TRBV28 and TRBJ2-2, with D uncertain. CDR1 and CDR2 from the germline V gene are MDHEN and SYDVKM. The CDR3 length is 15 residues. Trimming stripped 2 bases from V and 0 bases from J, with 7 bases between. As DNA, the CDR3 is TGTGCCAGCAGTTTACTTGGAGCGAACACCGGGGAGCTGTTTTTT. It encodes CASSLLGANTGELFF.

This chain uses TRBV6-5 with TRBJ2-5, with TRBD2 matching over 7 bases. The CDR3 is 16 residues long. The trim removed 6 bases at V and 6 bases at J, leaving 16 bases unmatched. Germline V gives CDR1 MNHEY, CDR2 SVGAGI. This chain's CDR3 is CASSNNHRAGVKTQYF. The CDR3 coding sequence is TGTGCCAGCAGCAACAACCATCGGGCGGGAGTGAAGACCCAGTACTTC.

This clonotype showed up just a few times. The chain links TRBV14 to TRBJ2-1, with a weak D call TRBD1 (6 bases). With 1 base removed from V and 3 bases from J, the gap between germline ends came to 7 bases. Germline lookup yields CDR1 SGHDN and CDR2 FVKESK. There are 14 residues in the CDR3. CDR3 nucleotide sequence: TGTGCCAGCAGCCAAGGGGGGCTCTACAATGAGCAGTTCTTC. As protein: CASSQGGLYNEQFF. Full variable domain (remainder filled in from reference TRBV14 and TRBJ2-1): EAGVTQFPSHSVIEKGQTVTLRCDPISGHDNLYWYRRVMGKEIKFLLHFVKESKQDESGMPNNRFLAERTGGTYSTLKVQPAELEDSGVYFCASSQGGLYNEQFFGPGTRLTVL.

This clonotype has at least ten counts. This chain uses TRBV12-3 or TRBV12-4 with TRBJ2-7, with D perhaps TRBD1 (6 bases). V was pared by 7 bases and J by 2 bases, with 15 bases between. The CDR3 loop spans 14 amino acids. CDR3 residues: CASNKQGFAYEQYF. The CDR3 coding sequence is TGTGCCAGCAACAAACAGGGTTTCGCCTACGAGCAGTACTTC.

This clonotype was seen many times. The rearrangement links TRBV7-9 to TRBJ2-1; 9 bases are shared with TRBD2. The germline gives CDR1 SEHNR, CDR2 FQNEAQ (reference sequence). V trimming: 7 bases; J trimming: 8 bases; junction bases outside the gene matches: 3. The CDR3 contains 12 residues. The CDR3 is CASNIAGDEQFF. The CDR3 nucleotides are TGTGCCAGCAACATAGCGGGAGATGAGCAGTTCTTC.